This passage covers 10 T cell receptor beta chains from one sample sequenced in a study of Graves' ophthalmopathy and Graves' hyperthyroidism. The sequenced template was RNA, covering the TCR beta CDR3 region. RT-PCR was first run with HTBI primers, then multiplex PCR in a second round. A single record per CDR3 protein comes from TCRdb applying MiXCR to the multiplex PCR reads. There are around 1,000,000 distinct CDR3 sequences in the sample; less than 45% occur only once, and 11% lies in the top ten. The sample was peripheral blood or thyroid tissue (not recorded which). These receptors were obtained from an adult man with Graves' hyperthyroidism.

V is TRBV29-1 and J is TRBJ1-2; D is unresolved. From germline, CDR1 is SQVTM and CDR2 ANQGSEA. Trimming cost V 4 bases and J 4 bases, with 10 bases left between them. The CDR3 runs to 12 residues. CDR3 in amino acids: CSVAGKRYGYTF. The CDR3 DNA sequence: TGCAGCGTTGCAGGAAAGCGCTATGGCTACACCTTC.

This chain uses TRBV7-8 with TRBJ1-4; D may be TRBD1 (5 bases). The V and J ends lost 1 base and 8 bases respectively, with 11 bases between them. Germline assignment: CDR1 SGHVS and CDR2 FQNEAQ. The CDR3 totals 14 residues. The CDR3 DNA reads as TGTGCCAGCAGCTTAGACGACAGTTGGGAAAAACTGTTTTTT. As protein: CASSLDDSWEKLFF.

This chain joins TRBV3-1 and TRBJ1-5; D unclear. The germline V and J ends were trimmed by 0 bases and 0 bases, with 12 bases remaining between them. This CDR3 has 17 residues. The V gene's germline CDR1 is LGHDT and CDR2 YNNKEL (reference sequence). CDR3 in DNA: TGTGCCAGCAGCCAAGACCCTGGACTGTATAGCAATCAGCCCCAGCATTTT. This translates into CASSQDPGLYSNQPQHF.

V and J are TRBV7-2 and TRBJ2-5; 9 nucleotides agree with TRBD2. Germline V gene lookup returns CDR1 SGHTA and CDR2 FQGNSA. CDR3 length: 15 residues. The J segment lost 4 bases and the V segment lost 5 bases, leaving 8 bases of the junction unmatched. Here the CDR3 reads CASSKRGGAGETQYF. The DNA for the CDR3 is TGTGCCAGCAGCAAACGCGGGGGGGCGGGAGAGACCCAGTACTTC. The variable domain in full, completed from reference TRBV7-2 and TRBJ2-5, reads GAGVSQSPSNKVTEKGKDVELRCDPISGHTALYWYRQSLGQGLEFLIYFQGNSAPDKSGLPSDRFSAERTGGSVSTLTIQRTQQEDSAVYLCASSKRGGAGETQYFGPGTRLLVL.

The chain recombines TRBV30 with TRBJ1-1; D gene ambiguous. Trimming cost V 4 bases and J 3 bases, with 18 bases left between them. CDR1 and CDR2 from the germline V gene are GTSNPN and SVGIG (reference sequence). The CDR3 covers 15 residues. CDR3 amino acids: CAWTPDRYRDTEAFF. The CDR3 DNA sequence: TGTGCCTGGACCCCGGACCGGTATCGAGACACTGAAGCTTTCTTT.

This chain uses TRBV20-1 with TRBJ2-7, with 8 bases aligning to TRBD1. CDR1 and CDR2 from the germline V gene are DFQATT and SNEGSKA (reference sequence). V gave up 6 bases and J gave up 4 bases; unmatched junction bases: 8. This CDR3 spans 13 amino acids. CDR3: CSAHLGQGYEQYF. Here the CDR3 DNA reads TGCAGTGCCCACCTCGGACAGGGTTACGAGCAGTACTTC.

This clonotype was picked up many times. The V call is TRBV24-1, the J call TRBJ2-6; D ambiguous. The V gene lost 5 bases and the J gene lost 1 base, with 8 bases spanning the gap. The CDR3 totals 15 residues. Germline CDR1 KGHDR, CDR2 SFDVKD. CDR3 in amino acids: CATSVHQSGANVLTF. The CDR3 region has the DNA TGTGCCACCAGTGTTCACCAATCTGGGGCCAACGTCCTGACTTTC.

The CDR3 DNA reads as TGTGCCATCACGACGAGGGGGGACACCGGGGAGCTGTTTTTT. Translating it yields CAITTRGDTGELFF. This chain uses TRBV10-3 with TRBJ2-2; D is tentatively TRBD1 or TRBD2 (6 bases each). CDR1 is ENHRY and CDR2 is SYGVKD in the germline V gene. Trimming removed 7 bases from V and 3 bases from J, with 12 bases in between. The CDR3 has 14 amino acids.

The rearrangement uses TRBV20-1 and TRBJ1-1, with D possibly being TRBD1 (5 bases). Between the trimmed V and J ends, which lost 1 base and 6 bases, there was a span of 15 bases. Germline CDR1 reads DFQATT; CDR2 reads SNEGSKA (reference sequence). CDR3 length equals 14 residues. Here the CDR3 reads CSARVGGGGPEAFF. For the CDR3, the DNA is TGCAGTGCTAGAGTCGGGGGGGGTGGGCCTGAAGCTTTCTTT.

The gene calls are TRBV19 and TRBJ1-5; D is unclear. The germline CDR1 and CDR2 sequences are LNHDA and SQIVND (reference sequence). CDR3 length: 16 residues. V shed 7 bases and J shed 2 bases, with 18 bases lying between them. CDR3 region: CASTEGRNSGNQPQHF. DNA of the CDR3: TGTGCCAGTACGGAAGGCCGAAATTCTGGCAATCAGCCCCAGCATTTT. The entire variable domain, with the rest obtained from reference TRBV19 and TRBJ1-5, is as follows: DGGITQSPKYLFRKEGQNVTLSCEQNLNHDAMYWYRQDPGQGLRLIYYSQIVNDFQKGDIAEGYSVSREKKESFPLTVTSAQKNPTAFYLCASTEGRNSGNQPQHFGDGTRLSIL.